Detailed here is one T cell receptor (beta chain). Its antigen remains unidentified. This sample is part of a study of cytomegalovirus exposure and HLA in healthy donors. Findings and caveats of the study: Cytomegalovirus status was reportedly diagnosed by the classifier with high sensitivity and specificity.

Researchers ran the PCR with 60 Vbeta and 13 Jbeta primers. The method was immunoSEQ multiplex PCR; TCRdb's version includes in-frame clones alone and lacks a portion of them. The data hold 150,000 or so clones, with nearly 70% observed a single time. V gave up 2 bases and J gave up 3 bases; unmatched junction bases: 4. Per the germline V gene, CDR1 is SGHRS and CDR2 is YFSETQ. The CDR3 totals 14 residues. Input material: PBMCs. The sequence was collected from a man aged 25 to 40 in good health and CMV-seropositive. The chain employs TRBV5-1 and TRBJ2-7; 8 bases are shared with TRBD1. Written as DNA, the CDR3 is TGCGCCAGCAGCTTAGGCAGGGGGCTCTACGAGCAGTACTTC. It yields the protein CASSLGRGLYEQYF.